A single sample is the source of the 19 T cell receptor beta chains below, sequenced in a study of cytomegalovirus exposure and HLA in healthy donors. The PCR ran on 60 Vbeta and 13 Jbeta primers. Profiling relied on immunoSEQ multiplex PCR, and the TCRdb table lists in-frame clones only, not all of them. This sample's clone table lists over 65,000 clones. Sample: PBMCs. These receptors were taken from a man under 40 in good health and CMV-seronegative.

V is TRBV5-1 and J is TRBJ2-3; 10 bases map to TRBD2. The CDR3 consists of 16 residues. V was pared by 1 base and J by 1 base, with 3 bases of the junction left unmatched. Looked up from germline, CDR1 is SGHRS and CDR2 is YFSETQ. For the CDR3, the DNA is TGCGCCAGCAGCTTGTTTAGCGGGGGGCGCACAGATACGCAGTATTTT. It is translated as CASSLFSGGRTDTQYF.

This chain joins TRBV19 and TRBJ2-1; 8 bases map to TRBD1. The J segment lost 7 bases and the V segment lost 9 bases, leaving 17 bases of the junction unmatched. The CDR3 contains 16 residues. The germline gives CDR1 LNHDA, CDR2 SQIVND (reference sequence). CDR3 nucleotide sequence: TGTGCCAGCAGCAATTCCCCGAGACAGGGGAGGAATGAGCAGTTCTTC. It specifies CASSNSPRQGRNEQFF.

The chain employs TRBV5-1 and TRBJ2-7; possible D gene TRBD2, 5 bases. Trimming removed 7 bases at V and 3 bases at J, with 11 bases between. Germline-derived CDR1 and CDR2 are SGHRS and YFSETQ. The CDR3 sequence is 12 residues long. In DNA, the CDR3 is TGCGCCAGCTCGGGATACAACTACGAGCAGTACTTC. As protein: CASSGYNYEQYF.

This sequence joins TRBV2 and TRBJ2-7; TRBD2 agrees at 11 bases. Germline V CDR1 and CDR2: SNHLY, FYNNEI. The V and J ends lost 3 bases and 8 bases, in that order; junction bases with no gene match: 6. This CDR3 has 14 amino acids. The CDR3 region is CASSETSGTRKQYF. CDR3 coding DNA: TGTGCCAGCAGTGAGACTAGCGGGACCCGAAAGCAGTACTTC.

The rearrangement links TRBV4-1 to TRBJ1-1, with TRBD1 matching over 11 bases. This CDR3 comprises 15 residues. CDR1 and CDR2 (germline): MGHRA, YSYEKL. The V segment lost 3 bases and the J segment 10 bases; nucleotides outside the gene matches: 10. CDR3 DNA sequence: TGCGCCAGCAGCCATTCATTGGACAGGGGGCTACTAGCTTTCTTT. Its translation: CASSHSLDRGLLAFF.

The CDR3 DNA reads TGTGCCAGCAGTGGGCTCCGCACAGATACGCAGTATTTT. Its translation is CASSGLRTDTQYF. The gene calls are TRBV2 and TRBJ2-3; D remains ambiguous. Germline assignment: CDR1 SNHLY and CDR2 FYNNEI. The CDR3 runs to 13 residues. V gave up 4 bases and J gave up 1 base, with 6 bases separating them.

The rearrangement uses TRBV5-6 and TRBJ1-1; the D is unclear. V was cut by 3 bases and J by 6 bases, with 12 bases left in between. CDR1 is SGHDT and CDR2 is YYEEEE in the germline V gene. The CDR3 runs 13 residues. CDR3 DNA: TGTGCCAGCAGCTATAATTTTTTCCCTGAAGCTTTCTTT. Translated, it gives CASSYNFFPEAFF.

V usage is TRBV29-1 and J usage is TRBJ1-2, with D perhaps matching TRBD1 (6 bases). This CDR3 region has 14 residues. Between the trimmed V and J ends, which lost 6 bases and 5 bases, there was a span of 19 bases. Germline lookup yields CDR1 SQVTM and CDR2 ANQGSEA. The CDR3 DNA reads TGCAGCGTAGACAACAGGGAGAGGGGGTATGGCTACACCTTC. Protein sequence: CSVDNRERGYGYTF.

This clone counts as medium-sized by frequency. The rearrangement uses TRBV6-1 and TRBJ2-1; 9 bases line up with TRBD2. V lost 5 bases to trimming and J lost 4 bases; unmatched junction nucleotides: 6. The CDR3 is 15 residues long. Per germline, CDR1 MNHNS and CDR2 SASEGT. CDR3 residues: CASSQTSGAYNEQFF. Here the CDR3 DNA reads TGTGCCAGCAGTCAGACTAGCGGAGCTTACAATGAGCAGTTCTTC.

The chain has TRBV5-1 and TRBJ2-1; maybe TRBD1 (7 bases). CDR3 size: 14 residues. Germline V gives CDR1 SGHRS, CDR2 YFSETQ. V was cut by 2 bases and J by 13 bases, with 19 bases left in between. This chain's CDR3 is CASSLGGGEETQFF. The DNA for the CDR3 is TGCGCCAGCAGCTTAGGGGGCGGGGAAGAGACCCAGTTCTTC.

V usage is TRBV19 and J usage is TRBJ1-1, with 7 bases lining up with TRBD1. The CDR3 totals 13 residues. The germline gives CDR1 LNHDA, CDR2 SQIVND (reference sequence). J gave up 4 bases and V 6 bases, and 5 bases lay outside the gene matches. The chain's CDR3 is CASSLGQSTEAFF. Written as DNA, the CDR3 is TGTGCCAGTAGCCTGGGACAGTCCACTGAAGCTTTCTTT.

The chain recombines TRBV9 with TRBJ2-2; 7 nucleotides match TRBD2. Germline V gene data show CDR1 as SGDLS and CDR2 as YYNGEE. The ends lost 3 bases at V and 7 bases at J; junction bases unmatched: 0. The CDR3 covers 12 residues. The CDR3 region is CASSAGGGELFF. The CDR3 region has the DNA TGTGCCAGCAGCGCGGGGGGCGGGGAGCTGTTTTTT. The whole variable domain, remainder taken from reference TRBV9 and TRBJ2-2, is DSGVTQTPKHLITATGQRVTLRCSPRSGDLSVYWYQQSLDQGLQFLIQYYNGEERAKGNILERFSAQQFPDLHSELNLSSLELGDSALYFCASSAGGGELFFGEGSRLTVL.

The chain joins TRBV4-2 to TRBJ2-5, with D maybe TRBD1 (6 bases). Trimming took off 3 bases at V and 4 bases at J, with 9 bases between the two ends. This CDR3 has 13 amino acids. Germline V gives CDR1 LGHNA, CDR2 YNFKEQ. The DNA for the CDR3 is TGTGCCAGCAGCCAGACCAGGGGAGAGACCCAGTACTTC. Translated, it gives CASSQTRGETQYF.

This chain links TRBV21-1 with TRBJ2-7; the table names TRBD2, a call not compared with the DNA. TRBV21-1 is shown as a pseudogene. The CDR3 sequence is 17 residues long. The chain's CDR3 is CASSKALSGGTGYEQYF. DNA for the CDR3: TGTGCCAGCAGCAAAGCGCTTTCGGGGGGTACGGGCTACGAGCAGTACTTC.

The rearrangement joins TRBV13 to TRBJ2-2, with D possibly TRBD2 on 5 matching bases. The CDR3 length is 14 residues. Germline V lookup: CDR1 PRHDT, CDR2 FYEKMQ (reference sequence). The V end was cut by 4 bases, the J end by 6 bases, with 12 bases between. CDR3: CASSSGVRSGELFF. DNA of the CDR3: TGTGCCAGCAGCTCCGGGGTAAGGTCCGGGGAGCTGTTTTTT.

The DNA of the CDR3 is TGCGCCAGTCGCTCCGGGACAGCGAACACCGGGGAGCTGTTTTTT. Its protein product is CASRSGTANTGELFF. This chain joins TRBV23-1 and TRBJ2-2; TRBD1 aligns across 7 bases. TRBV23-1 is classed as an ORF, of uncertain function. The CDR3 totals 15 residues. Unmatched junction bases numbered 7, after V lost 9 bases and J lost 0 bases.

The chain combines TRBV18 with TRBJ2-7, with TRBD1 identical over 9 bases. The CDR3 is made up of 18 amino acids. V lost 2 bases, J lost 0 bases, and 11 bases stayed unmatched. Germline V CDR1 and CDR2: KGHSH, LQKENI. For the CDR3, the DNA is TGTGCCAGCTCACCAGGGGGTACAGGGGGCCTTTCCTCCTACGAGCAGTACTTC. Translating it yields CASSPGGTGGLSSYEQYF.

The rearrangement joins TRBV30 to TRBJ1-2; a weak D match, TRBD1 (5 bases). Trimming took off 0 bases at V and 8 bases at J, with 19 bases between the two ends. The CDR3 contains 15 residues. Germline V gene lookup returns CDR1 GTSNPN and CDR2 SVGIG (reference sequence). In DNA form, the CDR3 reads TGTGCCTGGAGTGTAATCGTCTGGGGGGGAAGCGGCTACACCTTC. This codes for CAWSVIVWGGSGYTF.

J is TRBJ2-1 and V is TRBV5-1; D remains ambiguous. The CDR3 spans 12 residues. The germline V gene has CDR1 SGHRS and CDR2 YFSETQ. V was shortened by 4 bases and J by 5 bases, with 7 bases between the two germline ends. The CDR3: CASSHYNNEQFF. The CDR3, as DNA: TGCGCCAGCAGCCACTATAACAATGAGCAGTTCTTC.